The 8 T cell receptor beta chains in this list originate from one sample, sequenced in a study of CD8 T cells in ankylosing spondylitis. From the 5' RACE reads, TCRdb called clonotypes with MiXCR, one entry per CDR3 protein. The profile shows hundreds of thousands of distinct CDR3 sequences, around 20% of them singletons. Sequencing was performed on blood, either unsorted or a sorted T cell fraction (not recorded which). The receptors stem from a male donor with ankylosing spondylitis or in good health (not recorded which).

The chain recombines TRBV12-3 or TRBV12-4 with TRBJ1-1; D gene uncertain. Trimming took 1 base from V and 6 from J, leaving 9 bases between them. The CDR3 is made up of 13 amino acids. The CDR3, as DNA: TGTGCCAGCAGTTTAGGGACGGGCTCTGAAGCTTTCTTT. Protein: CASSLGTGSEAFF.

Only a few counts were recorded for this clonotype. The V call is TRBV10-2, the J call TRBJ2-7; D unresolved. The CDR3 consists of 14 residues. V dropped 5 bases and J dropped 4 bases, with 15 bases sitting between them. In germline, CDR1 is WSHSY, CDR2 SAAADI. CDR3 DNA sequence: TGCGCCAGCAGTCCCACCTCGGGTACATACGAGCAGTACTTC. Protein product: CASSPTSGTYEQYF.

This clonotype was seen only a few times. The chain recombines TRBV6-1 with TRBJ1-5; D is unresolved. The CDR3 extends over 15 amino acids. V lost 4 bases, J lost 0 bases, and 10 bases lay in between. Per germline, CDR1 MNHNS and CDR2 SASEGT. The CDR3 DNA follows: TGTGCCAGCAGTGCCGGACTCTATAGCAATCAGCCCCAGCATTTT. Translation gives CASSAGLYSNQPQHF.

The CDR3 DNA sequence: TGTGCCAGCAGTTTATTCCTCGGGACAGGGGTCACCGGGGAGCTGTTTTTT. Translated, it gives CASSLFLGTGVTGELFF. The chain carries TRBV28 and TRBJ2-2; 10 positions match TRBD1. Germline V gene data show CDR1 as MDHEN and CDR2 as SYDVKM. The CDR3 sequence is 17 residues long. V trimming: 1 base; J trimming: 4 bases; junction bases outside the gene matches: 6.

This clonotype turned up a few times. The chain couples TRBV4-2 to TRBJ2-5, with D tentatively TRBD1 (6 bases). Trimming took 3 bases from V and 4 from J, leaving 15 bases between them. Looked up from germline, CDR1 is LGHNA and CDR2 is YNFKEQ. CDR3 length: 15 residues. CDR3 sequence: CASSQAPGVGETQYF. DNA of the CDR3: TGTGCCAGCAGCCAGGCCCCAGGGGTAGGAGAGACCCAGTACTTC.

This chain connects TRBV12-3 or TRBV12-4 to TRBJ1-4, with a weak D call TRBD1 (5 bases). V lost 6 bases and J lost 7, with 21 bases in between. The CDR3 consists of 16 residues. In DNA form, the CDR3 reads TGTGCCAGCAGCCTTCCTCCCGGGGACGAGGGTGAAAAACTGTTTTTT. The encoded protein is CASSLPPGDEGEKLFF.

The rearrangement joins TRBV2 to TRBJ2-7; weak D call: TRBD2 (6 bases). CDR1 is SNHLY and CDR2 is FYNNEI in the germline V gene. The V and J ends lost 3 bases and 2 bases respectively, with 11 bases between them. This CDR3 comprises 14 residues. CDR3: CASSDFGGAYEQYF. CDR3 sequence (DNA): TGTGCCAGCAGTGATTTCGGAGGGGCCTACGAGCAGTACTTC.

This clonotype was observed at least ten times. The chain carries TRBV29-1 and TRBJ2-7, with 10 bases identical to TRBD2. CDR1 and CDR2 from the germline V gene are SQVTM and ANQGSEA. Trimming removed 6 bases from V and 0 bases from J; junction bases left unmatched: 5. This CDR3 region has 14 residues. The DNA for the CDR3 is TGCAGCGTCCAGGGACTAGCGAGCTCCTACGAGCAGTACTTC. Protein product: CSVQGLASSYEQYF.